The 11 T cell receptor beta chains given below trace back to one sample, sequenced in a study of T cell responses to AZD1222 COVID-19 vaccine. The protocol was immunoSEQ multiplex PCR, while the TCRdb copy is restricted to in-frame clones and leaves out a portion. The repertoire holds 100,000 or so clones, 85% to 90% seen once, with about 2.5% in the top ten. This sample comprised peripheral blood, obtained on day 0 of AZD1222 vaccination. These receptors were obtained from an adult in good health.

The J gene is TRBJ1-5, the V gene TRBV19; no reliable D call. CDR1 and CDR2 (germline): LNHDA, SQIVND (reference sequence). CDR3 length: 15 residues. Deletions cut 1 base from V and 2 bases from J, with 9 bases between. The CDR3 loop is CASSIGLLGNQPQHF. The CDR3 DNA reads as TGTGCCAGTAGTATAGGACTGCTGGGCAATCAGCCCCAGCATTTT.

The gene calls are TRBV2 and TRBJ2-5; 9 positions agree with TRBD2. Trimming at V came to 7 bases and at J to 7 bases, leaving 10 bases not matched to a gene. This CDR3 is built from 14 residues. Germline V gene lookup returns CDR1 SNHLY and CDR2 FYNNEI. CDR3 coding DNA: TGTGCCAGCAACCTCGGACTAGCGACAGGGACCCAGTACTTC. This translates into CASNLGLATGTQYF.

This clone came up once. The CDR3 DNA reads as TGTGCCAGCAGCGTAGCCCTACAGGGATCTAGTTTCAACAATGAGCAGTTCTTC. Its protein is CASSVALQGSSFNNEQFF. This chain links TRBV21-1 with TRBJ2-1; TRBD1 was called by the table and not checked on the DNA. TRBV21-1 is described as a pseudogene. The CDR3 loop spans 18 amino acids.

The sample holds a few counts of this clone. The chain carries TRBV6-1 and TRBJ2-7; TRBD1 might be the D (6 bases). This CDR3 comprises 15 residues. V was clipped by 2 bases and J by 0 bases, with 11 bases between them. Germline V lookup: CDR1 MNHNS, CDR2 SASEGT. CDR3 coding DNA: TGTGCCAGCAGTGAAAAACAGGGAAGCTCCTACGAGCAGTACTTC. Its translation: CASSEKQGSSYEQYF.

The rearrangement joins TRBV6-5 to TRBJ2-1; tentatively, D is TRBD1 (6 bases). V gave up 2 bases and J gave up 10 bases, with 18 bases separating them. Germline CDR1 reads MNHEY; CDR2 reads SVGAGI. The CDR3 totals 15 residues. Here the CDR3 DNA reads TGTGCCAGCAGTTACCCCGGGGTTAGTAGGGGGGAGCAGTTCTTC. Amino acid sequence: CASSYPGVSRGEQFF.

The chain combines TRBV14 with TRBJ2-1; 9 bases are shared with TRBD2. Germline V CDR1 and CDR2: SGHDN, FVKESK. After removal of 0 bases from V and 6 bases from J, the junction contained 6 bases not matched to a gene. This CDR3 region has 16 residues. CDR3 DNA: TGTGCCAGCAGCCAAGATCTTAGCGGGGGCCTCAATGAGCAGTTCTTC. As protein: CASSQDLSGGLNEQFF.

The chain is built from TRBV28 and TRBJ2-1; 8 bases match TRBD2. The CDR3 sequence is 16 residues long. With V trimmed by 6 bases and J by 1 base, 8 bases remained unmatched. CDR1 and CDR2 from the germline V gene are MDHEN and SYDVKM. The CDR3 sequence is CASSIGLAGSYNEQFF. The DNA of the CDR3 is TGTGCCAGCAGCATAGGACTAGCAGGTTCCTACAATGAGCAGTTCTTC.

This chain joins TRBV7-2 and TRBJ2-7; 10 nucleotides match TRBD1. The V gene's germline CDR1 is SGHTA and CDR2 FQGNSA. Germline trimming cut 4 bases from V and 4 bases from J; bases unmatched to any gene: 4. The CDR3 is made up of 14 amino acids. The CDR3, as DNA: TGTGCCAGCAGCTGGGGACAGGGGTTATACGAGCAGTACTTC. It is translated as CASSWGQGLYEQYF.

The V gene is TRBV7-6, the J gene TRBJ1-1; D might be TRBD1 (5 bases). The CDR3 covers 16 residues. Per the germline V gene, CDR1 is SGHVS and CDR2 is FNYEAQ. Trimming shortened V by 1 base and J by 1 base, and 13 bases separated the two germline ends. The CDR3 here is CASSLDPGTENTEAFF. CDR3 in DNA: TGTGCCAGCAGCTTAGATCCCGGGACTGAGAACACTGAAGCTTTCTTT.

The chain links TRBV6-5 to TRBJ2-1; the match to TRBD1 covers 7 bases. With V trimmed by 7 bases and J by 8 bases, 8 bases remained unmatched. The germline gives CDR1 MNHEY, CDR2 SVGAGI. The CDR3 runs 13 residues. The DNA of the CDR3 is TGTGCCAGCATGACGACAGGGCGTGATGAGCAGTTCTTC. Amino acids: CASMTTGRDEQFF.

This clone was counted once. V and J are TRBV9 and TRBJ1-4, with a tentative D call TRBD1 (6 bases). The CDR3 sequence is 16 residues long. V was trimmed by 3 bases and J by 7 bases, leaving 19 bases between them. Germline V gene data show CDR1 as SGDLS and CDR2 as YYNGEE. CDR3 DNA sequence: TGTGCCAGCAGCGGGGCAGGGACATGGACGGGTGAAAAACTGTTTTTT. Translating gives CASSGAGTWTGEKLFF.